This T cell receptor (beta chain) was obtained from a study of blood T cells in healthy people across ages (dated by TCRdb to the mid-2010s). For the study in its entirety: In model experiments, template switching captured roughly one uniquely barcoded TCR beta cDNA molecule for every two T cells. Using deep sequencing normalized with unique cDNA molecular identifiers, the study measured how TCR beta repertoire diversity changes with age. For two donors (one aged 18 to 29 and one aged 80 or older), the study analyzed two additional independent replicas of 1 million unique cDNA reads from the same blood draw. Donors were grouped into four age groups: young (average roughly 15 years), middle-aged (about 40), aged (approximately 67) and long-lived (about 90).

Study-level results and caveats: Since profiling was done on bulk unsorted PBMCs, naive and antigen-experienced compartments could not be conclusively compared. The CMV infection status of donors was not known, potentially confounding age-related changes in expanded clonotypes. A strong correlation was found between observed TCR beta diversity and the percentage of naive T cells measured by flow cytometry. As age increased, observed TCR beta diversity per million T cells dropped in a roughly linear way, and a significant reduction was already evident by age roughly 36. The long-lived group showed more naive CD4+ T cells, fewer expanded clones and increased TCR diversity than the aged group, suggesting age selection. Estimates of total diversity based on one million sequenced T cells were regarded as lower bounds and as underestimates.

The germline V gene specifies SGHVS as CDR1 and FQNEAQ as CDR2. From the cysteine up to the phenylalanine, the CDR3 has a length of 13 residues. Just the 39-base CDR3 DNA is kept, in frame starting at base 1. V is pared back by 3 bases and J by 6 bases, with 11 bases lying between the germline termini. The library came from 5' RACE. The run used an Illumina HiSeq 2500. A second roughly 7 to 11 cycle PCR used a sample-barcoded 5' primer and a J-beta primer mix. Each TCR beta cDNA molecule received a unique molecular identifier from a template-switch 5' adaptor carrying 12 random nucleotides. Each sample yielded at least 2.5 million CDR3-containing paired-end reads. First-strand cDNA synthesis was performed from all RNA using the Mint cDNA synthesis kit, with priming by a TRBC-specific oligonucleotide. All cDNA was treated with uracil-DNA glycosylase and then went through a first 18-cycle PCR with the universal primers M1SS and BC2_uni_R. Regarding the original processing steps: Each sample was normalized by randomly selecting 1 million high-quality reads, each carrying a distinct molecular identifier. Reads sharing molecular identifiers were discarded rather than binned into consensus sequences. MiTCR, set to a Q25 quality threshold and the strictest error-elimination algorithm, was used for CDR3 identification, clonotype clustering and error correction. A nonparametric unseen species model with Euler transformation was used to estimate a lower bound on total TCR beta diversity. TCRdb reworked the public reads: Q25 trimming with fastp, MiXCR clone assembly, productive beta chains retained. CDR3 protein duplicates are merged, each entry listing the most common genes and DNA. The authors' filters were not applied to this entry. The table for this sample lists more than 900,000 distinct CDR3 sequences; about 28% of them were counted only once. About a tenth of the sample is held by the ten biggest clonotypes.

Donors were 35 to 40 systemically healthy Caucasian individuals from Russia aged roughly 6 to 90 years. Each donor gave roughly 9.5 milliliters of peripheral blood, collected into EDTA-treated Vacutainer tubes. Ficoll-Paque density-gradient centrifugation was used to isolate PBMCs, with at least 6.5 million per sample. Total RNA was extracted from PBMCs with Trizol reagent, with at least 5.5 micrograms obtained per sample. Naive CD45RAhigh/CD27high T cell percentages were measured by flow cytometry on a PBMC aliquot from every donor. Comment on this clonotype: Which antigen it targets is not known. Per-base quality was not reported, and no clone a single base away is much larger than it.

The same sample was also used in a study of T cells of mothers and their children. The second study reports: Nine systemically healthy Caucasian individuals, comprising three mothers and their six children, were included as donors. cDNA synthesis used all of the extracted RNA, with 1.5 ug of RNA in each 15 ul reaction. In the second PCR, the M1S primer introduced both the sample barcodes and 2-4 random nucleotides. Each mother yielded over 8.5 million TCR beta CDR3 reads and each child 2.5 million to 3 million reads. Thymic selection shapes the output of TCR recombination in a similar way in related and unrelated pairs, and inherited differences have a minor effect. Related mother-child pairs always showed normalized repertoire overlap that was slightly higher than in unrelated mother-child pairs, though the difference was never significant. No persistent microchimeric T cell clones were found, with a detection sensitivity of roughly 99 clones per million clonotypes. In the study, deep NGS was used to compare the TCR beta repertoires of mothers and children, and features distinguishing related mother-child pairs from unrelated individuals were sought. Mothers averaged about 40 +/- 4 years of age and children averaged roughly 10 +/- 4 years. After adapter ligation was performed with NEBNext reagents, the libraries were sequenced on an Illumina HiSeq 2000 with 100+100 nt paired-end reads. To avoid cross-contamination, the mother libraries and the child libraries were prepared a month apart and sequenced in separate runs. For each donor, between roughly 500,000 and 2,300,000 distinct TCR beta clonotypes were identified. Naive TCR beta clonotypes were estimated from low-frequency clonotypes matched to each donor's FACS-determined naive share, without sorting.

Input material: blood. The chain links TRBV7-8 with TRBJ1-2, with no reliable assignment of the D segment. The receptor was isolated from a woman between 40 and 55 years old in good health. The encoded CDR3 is CASSLGSRNGYTF. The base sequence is TGTGCCAGCAGCTTGGGGAGCCGAAATGGCTACACCTTC.